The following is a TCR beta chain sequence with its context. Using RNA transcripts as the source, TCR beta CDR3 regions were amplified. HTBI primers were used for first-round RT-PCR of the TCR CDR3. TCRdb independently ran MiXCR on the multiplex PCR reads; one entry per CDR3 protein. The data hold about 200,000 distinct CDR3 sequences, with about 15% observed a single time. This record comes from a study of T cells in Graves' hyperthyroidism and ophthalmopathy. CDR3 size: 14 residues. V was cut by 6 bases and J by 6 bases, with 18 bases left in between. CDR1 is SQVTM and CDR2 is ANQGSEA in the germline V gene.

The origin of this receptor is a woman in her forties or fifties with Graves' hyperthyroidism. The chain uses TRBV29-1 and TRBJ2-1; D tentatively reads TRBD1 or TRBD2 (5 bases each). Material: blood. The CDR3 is CSVRDPWGTNEQFF. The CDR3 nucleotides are TGCAGCGTCAGGGACCCCTGGGGAACCAATGAGCAGTTCTTC.